This T cell receptor beta chain was sequenced during a study of T cells in Graves' hyperthyroidism and ophthalmopathy. Study context: Staff took peripheral blood when the initial diagnosis was made, before any treatment began.

Researchers amplified the TCR beta CDR3 regions from RNA transcripts. A set of HTBI primers served as the primers for a first-round RT-PCR of the TCR CDR3. A single record per CDR3 protein comes from TCRdb applying MiXCR to the multiplex PCR reads. The sample yields approximately 600,000 distinct CDR3 sequences, 12% to 15% seen once. Under 3 months was the duration of disease in ophthalmopathy patients, who also had a Clinical Activity Score of at least 3 and a NOSPECS grade of at least 4. This clonotype has a count of ten or more. Its antigen is undetermined. Overall study results and limits: Using 13 V-J features, a model discriminated ophthalmopathy from stable hyperthyroidism. It was a median roughly six months before onset that the model predicted ophthalmopathy.

CDR1 and CDR2 from the germline V gene are MGHRA and YSYEKL. The CDR3 covers 17 residues. V dropped 0 bases and J dropped 3 bases, with 17 bases sitting between them. The sequencing input was blood. The chain couples TRBV4-1 to TRBJ1-1; no clear D. The receptor was isolated from a woman between 18 and 29 years old with Graves' ophthalmopathy. CDR3 residues: CASSQEPGNYADTEAFF. The CDR3 bases are TGCGCCAGCAGCCAAGAACCCGGGAACTATGCGGACACTGAAGCTTTCTTT.